The clone carrying this T cell receptor beta chain has at least ten counts. Its antigen is not identified. The data belong to a study of T-cell reconstitution after alpha-beta-depleted transplantation in children. Study findings and constraints: By about two months after transplant, alpha-beta T cells reportedly arose from several hundred graft clones that had expanded. At the one-year point after transplant, T-cell counts and TCRbeta diversity were found to come mostly from T cells that had been newly produced. Recipient T cells and thymic progenitors that survived gave rise to the high TCRbeta diversity observed at day 60 in some patients.

The TCRbeta library was prepared with unique molecular identifiers. TCRdb used MiXCR to reprocess the PCR reads, holding one entry per CDR3 protein. The sample has 500,000 to 750,000 distinct CDR3 sequences, 10% to 15% seen once. CDR1 is SQVTM and CDR2 is ANQGSEA in the germline V gene. V was clipped by 4 bases and J by 3 bases, with 10 bases between them. The CDR3 is 12 amino acids. The chain couples TRBV29-1 to TRBJ2-7; D might be TRBD2 (6 bases). This clonotype was sampled from a male patient between 10 and 17 years old who had a stem cell transplant for acute myeloid leukemia, so the T cells may come from the graft donor. The specimen comprised PBMCs, mostly from graft donor cells, sampled 360 days after TCRalphabeta/CD19-depleted stem cell transplant. CDR3 loop: CSVGGINYEQYF. In DNA, the CDR3 is TGCAGCGTTGGCGGGATAAACTACGAGCAGTACTTC.